The 20 T cell receptor beta chains below come from one sample, sequenced in a study of blood T cell repertoires in COVID-19. Libraries were prepared by immunoSEQ multiplex PCR; TCRdb keeps only in-frame clonotypes and omits some of them. The sample lists about 250,000 clones, approximately 82% occurring once. The specimen was peripheral blood. The source of these receptors is a woman older than 75 with active or convalescent COVID-19.

V is TRBV9 and J is TRBJ2-3; 12 nucleotides agree with TRBD2. Germline CDR1 is SGDLS and CDR2 is YYNGEE. V dropped 0 bases and J dropped 1; count of bases not matched to a gene: 3. The CDR3 runs 17 residues. Here the CDR3 reads CASSVGLAGVGTDTQYF. CDR3 DNA sequence: TGTGCCAGCAGCGTAGGACTAGCGGGAGTAGGCACAGATACGCAGTATTTT.

This chain connects TRBV28 to TRBJ1-2; TRBD1 might be the D (5 bases). Germline assignment: CDR1 MDHEN and CDR2 SYDVKM. Trimming stripped 5 bases from V and 5 bases from J, with 12 bases between. The CDR3 consists of 13 residues. CDR3 sequence: CASSLRARYGYTF. DNA of the CDR3: TGTGCCAGCAGTCTCAGGGCCAGATATGGCTACACCTTC.

This clone has more than one count but fewer than ten. The rearrangement links TRBV28 to TRBJ1-3; 7 nucleotides agree with TRBD1. Germline trimming cut 5 bases from V and 5 bases from J; bases unmatched to any gene: 6. The CDR3 sequence is 14 residues long. Looked up from germline, CDR1 is MDHEN and CDR2 is SYDVKM. The CDR3 loop reads CASSIQGFRNTIYF. For the CDR3, the DNA is TGTGCCAGCAGTATACAGGGGTTCAGAAACACCATATATTTT.

CDR3 sequence: CAWSPLTAEAFF. The CDR3 DNA reads TGTGCCTGGAGTCCTCTTACAGCTGAAGCTTTCTTT. V and J are TRBV30 and TRBJ1-1; D gene unclear. V gave up 2 bases and J gave up 6 bases, with 10 bases separating them. The CDR3 runs 12 residues. From germline, CDR1 is GTSNPN and CDR2 SVGIG (reference sequence).

V is TRBV7-6 and J is TRBJ1-3; 8 nucleotides match TRBD1. V was clipped by 5 bases and J by 4 bases; unmatched bases: 13. Germline values: CDR1 SGHVS, CDR2 FNYEAQ. The CDR3 is 17 amino acids. The CDR3 DNA reads TGTGCCAGCAGCAGAATGTTACGGACAGGGCTCGGAAACACCATATATTTT. Its translation: CASSRMLRTGLGNTIYF.

This clone appeared a few times. V is TRBV12-5 and J is TRBJ2-5, with D perhaps TRBD2 (6 bases). Germline values: CDR1 LGHNT, CDR2 FRNRAP. The CDR3 has 13 residues. V was cut by 6 bases and J by 4 bases, with 12 bases left in between. The chain's CDR3 is CASGQGGGETQYF. CDR3 DNA: TGTGCTAGTGGCCAGGGAGGAGGAGAGACCCAGTACTTC.

This clone showed up just once. This rearrangement joins TRBV2 to TRBJ1-1, with a tentative D call TRBD1 (5 bases). Germline lookup yields CDR1 SNHLY and CDR2 FYNNEI. V was clipped by 7 bases and J by 4 bases, with 13 bases between them. The CDR3 loop spans 13 amino acids. CDR3 in amino acids: CASTVGQVTEAFF. DNA of the CDR3: TGTGCCAGCACCGTGGGGCAGGTCACTGAAGCTTTCTTT.

This clone occurred once. The chain recombines TRBV30 with TRBJ1-2, with TRBD1 matching over 7 bases. Trimming at V came to 2 bases and at J to 4 bases, leaving 4 bases not matched to a gene. CDR3 length: 13 residues. CDR1 and CDR2 from the germline V gene are GTSNPN and SVGIG (reference sequence). The CDR3 DNA reads as TGTGCCTGGAGTAGACAGGGTCCCTATGGCTACACCTTC. Residues: CAWSRQGPYGYTF.

This chain uses TRBV6-5 with TRBJ2-1; the D gene is possibly TRBD1 (5 bases). Germline V gene sequence: CDR1 MNHEY, CDR2 SVGAGI. Deletions cut 8 bases from V and 5 bases from J, with 16 bases between. CDR3 size: 14 residues. The chain's CDR3 is CASPLGAGNNEQFF. CDR3 nucleotide sequence: TGTGCCAGCCCCTTAGGGGCAGGGAACAATGAGCAGTTCTTC.

The chain couples TRBV10-3 to TRBJ2-3, with 10 bases aligning to TRBD1. The V gene's germline CDR1 is ENHRY and CDR2 SYGVKD. Germline trimming cut 6 bases from V and 2 bases from J; bases unmatched to any gene: 5. The CDR3 sequence is 15 residues long. This chain's CDR3 is CAISPDRGVTDTQYF. For the CDR3, the DNA is TGTGCCATCAGCCCGGACAGGGGGGTCACAGATACGCAGTATTTT.

This clone has more than one count but fewer than ten. V and J are TRBV5-1 and TRBJ1-2; D is ambiguous. The CDR3 contains 14 residues. Germline CDR1 reads SGHRS; CDR2 reads YFSETQ. V was trimmed by 4 bases and J by 8 bases, leaving 18 bases between them. The CDR3 sequence: CASSGEVQRSGYTF. The CDR3 DNA follows: TGCGCCAGCAGCGGCGAGGTCCAGAGGTCCGGCTACACCTTC.

The chain recombines TRBV19 with TRBJ1-4, with a weak D call TRBD1 (5 bases). Germline values: CDR1 LNHDA, CDR2 SQIVND (reference sequence). CDR3 length: 14 residues. The V gene lost 6 bases and the J gene lost 4 bases, with 12 bases spanning the gap. The CDR3 spells CASSPRGLNEKLFF. CDR3 in DNA: TGTGCCAGTAGCCCTAGGGGCCTTAATGAAAAACTGTTTTTT.

The CDR3 is CASSYWGDLYREKLFF. CDR3 nucleotides: TGTGCCAGCAGTTACTGGGGGGATCTTTACCGTGAAAAACTGTTTTTT. The genes are TRBV28 and TRBJ1-4, with TRBD1 as a possible D gene (5 bases). V was shortened by 4 bases and J by 7 bases, with 19 bases between the two germline ends. The CDR3 is 16 residues long. The V gene's germline CDR1 is MDHEN and CDR2 SYDVKM.

The chain has TRBV11-2 and TRBJ2-3; D is undetermined. Trimming stripped 4 bases from V and 0 bases from J, with 11 bases between. Germline V gene sequence: CDR1 SGHAT, CDR2 FQNNGV. The CDR3 loop spans 15 amino acids. This CDR3 is CASSSHPTSTDTQYF. The CDR3 bases are TGTGCCAGCAGCTCCCACCCCACTAGCACAGATACGCAGTATTTT.

The genes are TRBV5-1 and TRBJ2-7; 7 bases map to TRBD1. The V gene end was trimmed by 1 base and the J gene end by 3 bases; junction bases not matched to a gene: 4. Germline V gene data show CDR1 as SGHRS and CDR2 as YFSETQ. This CDR3 is built from 14 residues. The CDR3 spells CASSLTGQLYEQYF. Here the CDR3 DNA reads TGCGCCAGCAGCTTGACGGGACAGCTCTACGAGCAGTACTTC.

The chain carries TRBV6-4 and TRBJ2-2; 7 positions match TRBD2. The CDR3 sequence is 14 residues long. The V segment lost 5 bases and the J segment 4 bases; nucleotides outside the gene matches: 4. Germline V gene lookup returns CDR1 MRHNA and CDR2 SNTAGT. The CDR3 region is CASSREDSTGELFF. The CDR3 DNA reads as TGTGCCAGCAGTCGGGAGGATAGCACCGGGGAGCTGTTTTTT.

The CDR3 sequence: CASSSYRGLYEQYF. The CDR3 DNA sequence: TGTGCCAGCAGCTCCTACAGGGGGCTCTACGAGCAGTACTTC. The chain has TRBV7-8 and TRBJ2-7, with 9 bases fitting TRBD1. The CDR3 is 14 residues long. CDR1 is SGHVS, CDR2 FQNEAQ, per germline. Trimming removed 4 bases from V and 3 bases from J; junction bases left unmatched: 4.

Only one count was recorded for this clone. This sequence joins TRBV15 and TRBJ2-3; 11 nucleotides line up with TRBD2. CDR3 length: 15 residues. Germline CDR1 LNHNV, CDR2 YYDKDF (reference sequence). Trimming cost V 1 base and J 4 bases; bases outside gene matches: 1. CDR3 sequence: CATSRVAGGPDTQYF. CDR3 in DNA: TGTGCCACCAGCAGAGTAGCGGGGGGGCCAGATACGCAGTATTTT. The whole variable domain, filled in from reference TRBV15 and TRBJ2-3, reads DAMVIQNPRYQVTQFGKPVTLSCSQTLNHNVMYWYQQKSSQAPKLLFHYYDKDFNNEADTPDNFQSRRPNTSFCFLDIRSPGLGDTAMYLCATSRVAGGPDTQYFGPGTRLTVL.

The rearrangement uses TRBV11-2 and TRBJ2-1; 8 bases are shared with TRBD2. The V and J ends lost 6 bases and 9 bases, in that order; junction bases with no gene match: 7. The CDR3 covers 13 residues. Germline assignment: CDR1 SGHAT and CDR2 FQNNGV. The CDR3 spells CASSGARGVEQFF. In DNA, the CDR3 is TGTGCCAGCAGTGGAGCGCGGGGGGTTGAGCAGTTCTTC.

The chain combines TRBV5-1 with TRBJ2-7; 8 nucleotides line up with TRBD2. Germline-derived CDR1 and CDR2 are SGHRS and YFSETQ. This CDR3 has 15 amino acids. The trim removed 2 bases at V and 4 bases at J, leaving 8 bases unmatched. For the CDR3, the DNA is TGCGCCAGCAGCTTTAACGGGAGGGCCGAATACGAGCAGTACTTC. Protein: CASSFNGRAEYEQYF.